These 4 T cell receptor beta chains originate from one sample sequenced in a study of control samples from healthy donors and cancer patients. Here immunoSEQ multiplex PCR was the method, and the copy in TCRdb shows in-frame clones only, minus some. The sample shows 90,000 to 150,000 clones, about nine tenths of them seen only once. The sample consisted of blood. Receptors were obtained from a man in his forties or fifties in good health.

The V gene is TRBV6-5, the J gene TRBJ1-2; D is unresolved. Germline V CDR1 and CDR2: MNHEY, SVGAGI. This CDR3 has 15 residues. The V end lost 0 bases, the J end lost 2 bases, and 10 bases lay between the germline ends. CDR3 bases: TGTGCCAGCAGTTACTCGAAGGCATACAACTATGGCTACACCTTC. It translates to CASSYSKAYNYGYTF.

This chain joins TRBV6-2 or TRBV6-3 and TRBJ1-6; D might be TRBD1 (5 bases). Germline lookup yields CDR1 MNHEY and CDR2 SVGEGT. V lost 2 bases, J lost 0 bases, and 20 bases lay in between. The CDR3 consists of 20 residues. The CDR3 here is CASSYVGQGGIRSYNSPLHF. The DNA for the CDR3 is TGTGCCAGCAGTTACGTCGGGCAGGGTGGAATTCGCTCCTATAATTCACCCCTCCACTTT.

The chain joins TRBV14 to TRBJ1-6, with a possible D match to TRBD1 (5 bases). Germline-derived CDR1 and CDR2 are SGHDN and FVKESK. The CDR3 consists of 16 residues. V was clipped by 4 bases and J by 6 bases, with 16 bases between them. The CDR3 DNA reads as TGTGCCAGCAGCCGGCAACCGGGACTCGTTAATTCACCCCTCCACTTT. Translating gives CASSRQPGLVNSPLHF.

The chain combines TRBV2 with TRBJ2-2; 12 nucleotides agree with TRBD2. CDR3 length equals 22 residues. CDR1 and CDR2 (germline): SNHLY, FYNNEI. J gave up 3 bases and V 6 bases, and 23 bases lay outside the gene matches. Here the CDR3 reads CASRNRGLKNLAGGSHTGELFF. The CDR3 region has the DNA TGTGCCAGCAGAAACAGGGGCCTCAAAAACCTAGCGGGGGGGAGCCACACCGGGGAGCTGTTTTTT.